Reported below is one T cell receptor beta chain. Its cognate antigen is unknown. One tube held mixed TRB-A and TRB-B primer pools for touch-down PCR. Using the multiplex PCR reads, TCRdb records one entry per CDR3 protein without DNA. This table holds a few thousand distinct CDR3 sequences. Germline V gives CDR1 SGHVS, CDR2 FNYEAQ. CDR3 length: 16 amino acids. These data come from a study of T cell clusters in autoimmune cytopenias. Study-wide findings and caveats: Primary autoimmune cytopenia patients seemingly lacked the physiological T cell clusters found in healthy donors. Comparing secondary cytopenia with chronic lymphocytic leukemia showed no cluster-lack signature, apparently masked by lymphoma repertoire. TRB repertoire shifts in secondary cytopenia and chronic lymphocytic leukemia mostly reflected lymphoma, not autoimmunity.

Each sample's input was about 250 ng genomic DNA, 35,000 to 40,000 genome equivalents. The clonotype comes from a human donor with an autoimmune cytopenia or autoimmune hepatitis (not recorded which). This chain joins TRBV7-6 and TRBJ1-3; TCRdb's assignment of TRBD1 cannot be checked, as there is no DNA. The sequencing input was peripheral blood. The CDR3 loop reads CASSFVSAYSGNTIYF.